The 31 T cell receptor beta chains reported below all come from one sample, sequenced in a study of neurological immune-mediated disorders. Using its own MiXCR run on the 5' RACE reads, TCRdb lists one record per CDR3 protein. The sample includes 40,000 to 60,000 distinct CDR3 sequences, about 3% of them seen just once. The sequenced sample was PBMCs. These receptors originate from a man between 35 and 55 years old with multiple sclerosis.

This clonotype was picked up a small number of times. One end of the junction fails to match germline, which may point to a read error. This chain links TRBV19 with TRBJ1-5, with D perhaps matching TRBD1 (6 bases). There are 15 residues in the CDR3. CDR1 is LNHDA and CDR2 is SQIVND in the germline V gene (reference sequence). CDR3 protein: CASNRDHSSNQPQNF. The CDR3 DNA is TGTGCCAGTAACAGGGATCATAGTAGCAATCAGCCCCAGAATTTT.

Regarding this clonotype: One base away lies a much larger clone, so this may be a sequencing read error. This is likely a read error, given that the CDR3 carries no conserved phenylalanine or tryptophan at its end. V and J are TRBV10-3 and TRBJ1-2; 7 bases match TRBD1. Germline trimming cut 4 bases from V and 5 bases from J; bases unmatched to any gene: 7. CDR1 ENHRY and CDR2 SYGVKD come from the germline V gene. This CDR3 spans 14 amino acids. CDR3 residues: CAISGGGDRYGYTI. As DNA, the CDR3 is TGTGCCATCAGTGGAGGGGGCGACAGATATGGCTACACCATC.

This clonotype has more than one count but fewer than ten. The CDR3, as DNA: TGTGCCAGCAGCCCCATATGGACAGGGGATCAGCCCCAGCATTTT. This translates into CASSPIWTGDQPQHF. This chain joins TRBV7-7 and TRBJ1-5; the match to TRBD1 covers 9 bases. Losses at the gene ends were 5 bases for V and 5 bases for J; bases not matched to a gene: 7. Germline CDR1 SSHAT, CDR2 FNYEAQ (reference sequence). The CDR3 length is 15 residues.

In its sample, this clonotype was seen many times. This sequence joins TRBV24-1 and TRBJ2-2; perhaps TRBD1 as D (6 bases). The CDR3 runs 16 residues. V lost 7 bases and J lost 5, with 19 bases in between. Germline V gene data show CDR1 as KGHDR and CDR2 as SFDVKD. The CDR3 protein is CATRSPPNTGTGELFF. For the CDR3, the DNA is TGTGCCACCAGGTCCCCGCCGAACACAGGGACCGGGGAGCTGTTTTTT.

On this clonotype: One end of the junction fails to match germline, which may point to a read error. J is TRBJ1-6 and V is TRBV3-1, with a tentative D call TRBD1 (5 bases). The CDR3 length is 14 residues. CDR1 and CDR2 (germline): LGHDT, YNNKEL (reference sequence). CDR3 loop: CASSHRAAGSPLNF. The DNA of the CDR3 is TGTGCCAGCAGCCACAGGGCGGCAGGCTCACCCCTCAACTTT. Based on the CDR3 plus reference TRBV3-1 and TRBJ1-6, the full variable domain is DTAVSQTPKYLVTQMGNDKSIKCEQNLGHDTMYWYKQDSKKFLKIMFSYNNKELIINETVPNRFSPKSPDKAHLNLHINSLELGDSAVYFCASSHRAAGSPLNFGNGTRLTVT.

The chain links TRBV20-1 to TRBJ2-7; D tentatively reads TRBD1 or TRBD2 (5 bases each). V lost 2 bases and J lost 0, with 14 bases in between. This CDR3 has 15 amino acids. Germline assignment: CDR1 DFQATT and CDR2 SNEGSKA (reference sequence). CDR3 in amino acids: CSARNQGTNSYEQYF. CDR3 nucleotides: TGCAGTGCTAGAAATCAAGGGACGAACTCCTACGAGCAGTACTTC.

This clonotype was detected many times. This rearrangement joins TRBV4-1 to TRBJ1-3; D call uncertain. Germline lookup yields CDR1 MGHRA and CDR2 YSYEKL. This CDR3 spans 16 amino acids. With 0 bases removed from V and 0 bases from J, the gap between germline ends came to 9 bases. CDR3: CASSQEQAHSGNTIYF. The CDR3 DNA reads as TGCGCCAGCAGCCAAGAGCAGGCCCACTCTGGAAACACCATATATTTT.

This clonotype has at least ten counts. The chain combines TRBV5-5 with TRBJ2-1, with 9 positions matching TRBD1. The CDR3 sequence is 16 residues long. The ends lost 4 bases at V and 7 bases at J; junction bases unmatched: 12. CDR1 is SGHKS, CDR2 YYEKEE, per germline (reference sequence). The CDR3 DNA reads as TGTGCCAGCAGCCGTGGACAGGGGACGAGAGCAAATGAGCAGTTCTTC. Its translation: CASSRGQGTRANEQFF. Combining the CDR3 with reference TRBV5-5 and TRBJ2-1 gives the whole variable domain DAGVTQSPTHLIKTRGQQVTLRCSPISGHKSVSWYQQVLGQGPQFIFQYYEKEERGRGNFPDRFSARQFPNYSSELNVNALLLGDSALYLCASSRGQGTRANEQFFGPGTRLTVL.

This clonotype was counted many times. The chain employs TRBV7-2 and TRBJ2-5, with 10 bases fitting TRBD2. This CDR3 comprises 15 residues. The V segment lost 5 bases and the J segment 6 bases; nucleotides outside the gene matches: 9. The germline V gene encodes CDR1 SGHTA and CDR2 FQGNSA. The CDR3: CASSVMPGLAKTQYF. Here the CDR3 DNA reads TGTGCCAGCAGCGTAATGCCGGGACTAGCGAAGACCCAGTACTTC.

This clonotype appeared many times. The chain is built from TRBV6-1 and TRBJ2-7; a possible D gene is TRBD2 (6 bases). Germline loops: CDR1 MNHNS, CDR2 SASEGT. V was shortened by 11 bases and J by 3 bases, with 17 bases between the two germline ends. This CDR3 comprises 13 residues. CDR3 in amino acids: CAGSRDSNYEQYF. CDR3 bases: TGTGCCGGTAGCAGGGACTCAAACTACGAGCAGTACTTC.

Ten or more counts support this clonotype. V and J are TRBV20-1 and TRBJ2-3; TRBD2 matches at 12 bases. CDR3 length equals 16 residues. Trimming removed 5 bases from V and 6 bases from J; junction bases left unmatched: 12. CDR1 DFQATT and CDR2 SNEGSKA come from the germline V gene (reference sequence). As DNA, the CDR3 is TGCAGTGCTTCAAGACTAGCGGGGGCCCCAGGGGATACGCAGTATTTT. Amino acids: CSASRLAGAPGDTQYF.

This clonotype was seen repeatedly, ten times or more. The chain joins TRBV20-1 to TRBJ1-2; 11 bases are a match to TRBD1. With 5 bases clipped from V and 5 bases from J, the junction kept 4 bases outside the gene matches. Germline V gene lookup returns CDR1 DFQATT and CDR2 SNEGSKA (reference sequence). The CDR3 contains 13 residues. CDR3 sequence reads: CSAPGQGAYGYTF. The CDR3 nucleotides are TGCAGTGCTCCAGGACAGGGGGCTTATGGCTACACCTTC.

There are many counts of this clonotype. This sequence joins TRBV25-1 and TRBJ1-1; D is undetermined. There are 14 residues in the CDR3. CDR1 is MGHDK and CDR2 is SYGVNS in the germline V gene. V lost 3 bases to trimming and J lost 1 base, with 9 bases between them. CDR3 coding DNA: TGTGCCAGCAGTGACCCGACGGGGAACACTGAAGCTTTCTTT. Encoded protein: CASSDPTGNTEAFF.

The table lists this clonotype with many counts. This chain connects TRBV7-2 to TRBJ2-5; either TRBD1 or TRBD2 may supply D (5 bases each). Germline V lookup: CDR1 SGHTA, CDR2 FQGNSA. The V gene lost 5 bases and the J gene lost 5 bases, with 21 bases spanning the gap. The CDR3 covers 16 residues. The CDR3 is CASSPGPQARRETQYF. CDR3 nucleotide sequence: TGTGCCAGCAGCCCGGGGCCGCAAGCCCGCCGGGAGACCCAGTACTTC. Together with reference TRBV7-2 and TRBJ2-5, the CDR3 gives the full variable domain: GAGVSQSPSNKVTEKGKDVELRCDPISGHTALYWYRQSLGQGLEFLIYFQGNSAPDKSGLPSDRFSAERTGGSVSTLTIQRTQQEDSAVYLCASSPGPQARRETQYFGPGTRLLVL.

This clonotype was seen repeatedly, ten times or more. This CDR3 reads CASSLGTSGGSDTQYF. The CDR3 bases are TGTGCCAGCAGCTTAGGGACTAGCGGGGGGTCAGATACGCAGTATTTT. V gene TRBV7-9 combines with J gene TRBJ2-3; 14 bases line up with TRBD2. This CDR3 contains 16 residues. Germline V lookup: CDR1 SEHNR, CDR2 FQNEAQ (reference sequence). Germline trimming cut 1 base from V and 4 bases from J; bases unmatched to any gene: 1.

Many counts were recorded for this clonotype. In DNA form, the CDR3 reads TGTGCCAGCAGGCGGAGCGGGGGTCTCAATGAGCAGTTCTTC. It is translated as CASRRSGGLNEQFF. This chain uses TRBV12-3 or TRBV12-4 with TRBJ2-1; 8 bases match TRBD2. The CDR3 contains 14 residues. The V gene end was trimmed by 6 bases and the J gene end by 6 bases; junction bases not matched to a gene: 7.

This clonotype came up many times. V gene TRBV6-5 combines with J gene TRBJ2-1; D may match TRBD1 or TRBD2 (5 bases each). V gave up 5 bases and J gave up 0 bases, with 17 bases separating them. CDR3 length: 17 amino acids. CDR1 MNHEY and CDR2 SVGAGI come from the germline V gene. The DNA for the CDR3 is TGTGCCAGCAGTCCGTCGCTCGGGGCGGGCTCCTACAATGAGCAGTTCTTC. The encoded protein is CASSPSLGAGSYNEQFF.

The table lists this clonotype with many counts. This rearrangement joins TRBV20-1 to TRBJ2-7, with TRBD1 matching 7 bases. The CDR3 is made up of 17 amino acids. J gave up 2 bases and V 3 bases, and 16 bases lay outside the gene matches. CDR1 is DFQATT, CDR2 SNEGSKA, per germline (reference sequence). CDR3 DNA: TGCAGTGCTAGTATCCCCCCCGGATTGACAGGGACCTACGAGCAGTACTTC. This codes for CSASIPPGLTGTYEQYF.

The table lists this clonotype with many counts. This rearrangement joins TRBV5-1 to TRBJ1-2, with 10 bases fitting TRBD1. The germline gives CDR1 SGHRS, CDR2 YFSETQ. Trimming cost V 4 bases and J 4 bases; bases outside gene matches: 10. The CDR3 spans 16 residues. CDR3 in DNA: TGCGCCAGCAGCGTGACGGGACAGGGGTCCCTCTATGGCTACACCTTC. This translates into CASSVTGQGSLYGYTF.

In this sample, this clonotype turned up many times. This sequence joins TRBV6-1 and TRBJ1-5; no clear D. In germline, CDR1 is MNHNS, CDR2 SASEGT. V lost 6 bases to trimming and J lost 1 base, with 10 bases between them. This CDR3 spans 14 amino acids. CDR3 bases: TGTGCCAGCAGAAGGGATCGAAGCAATCAGCCCCAGCATTTT. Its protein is CASRRDRSNQPQHF.

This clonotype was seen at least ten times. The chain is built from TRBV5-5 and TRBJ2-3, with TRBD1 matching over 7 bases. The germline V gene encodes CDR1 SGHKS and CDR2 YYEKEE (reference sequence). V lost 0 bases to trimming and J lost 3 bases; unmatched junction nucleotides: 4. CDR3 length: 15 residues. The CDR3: CASSLDRGWTDTQYF. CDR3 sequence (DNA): TGTGCCAGCAGCTTGGACAGGGGATGGACAGATACGCAGTATTTT.

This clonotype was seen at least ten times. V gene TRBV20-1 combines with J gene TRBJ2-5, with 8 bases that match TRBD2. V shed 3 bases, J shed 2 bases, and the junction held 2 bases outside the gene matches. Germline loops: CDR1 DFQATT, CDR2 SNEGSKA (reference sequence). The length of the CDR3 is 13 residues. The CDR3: CSASGLAQETQYF. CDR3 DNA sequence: TGCAGTGCTAGTGGACTAGCACAAGAGACCCAGTACTTC.

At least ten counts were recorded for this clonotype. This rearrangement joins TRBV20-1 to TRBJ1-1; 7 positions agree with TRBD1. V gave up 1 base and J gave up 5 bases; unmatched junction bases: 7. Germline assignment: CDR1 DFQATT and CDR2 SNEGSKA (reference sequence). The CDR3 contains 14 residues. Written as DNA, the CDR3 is TGCAGTGCTAGAGTTGCACCAGGGGGTACTGAAGCTTTCTTT. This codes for CSARVAPGGTEAFF.

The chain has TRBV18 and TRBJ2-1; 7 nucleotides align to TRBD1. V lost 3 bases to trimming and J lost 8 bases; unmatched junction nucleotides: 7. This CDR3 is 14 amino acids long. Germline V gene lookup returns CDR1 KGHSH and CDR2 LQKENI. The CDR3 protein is CASSPRTGEDEQFF. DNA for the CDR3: TGTGCCAGCTCACCTAGGACAGGAGAAGATGAGCAGTTCTTC.

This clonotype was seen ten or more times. This chain's CDR3 is CASSSDYTQETQYF. CDR3 sequence (DNA): TGTGCCAGCAGCTCAGACTACACACAAGAGACCCAGTACTTC. The chain has TRBV7-9 and TRBJ2-5; TRBD2 might be the D (5 bases). This CDR3 has 14 residues. CDR1 is SEHNR and CDR2 is FQNEAQ in the germline V gene (reference sequence). The V gene lost 4 bases and the J gene lost 2 bases, with 11 bases spanning the gap.

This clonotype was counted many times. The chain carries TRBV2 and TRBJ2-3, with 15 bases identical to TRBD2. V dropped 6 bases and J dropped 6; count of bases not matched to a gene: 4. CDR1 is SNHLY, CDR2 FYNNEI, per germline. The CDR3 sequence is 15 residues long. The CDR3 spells CASSPGLAGGDTQYF. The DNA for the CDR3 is TGTGCCAGCAGCCCGGGACTAGCGGGGGGCGATACGCAGTATTTT.

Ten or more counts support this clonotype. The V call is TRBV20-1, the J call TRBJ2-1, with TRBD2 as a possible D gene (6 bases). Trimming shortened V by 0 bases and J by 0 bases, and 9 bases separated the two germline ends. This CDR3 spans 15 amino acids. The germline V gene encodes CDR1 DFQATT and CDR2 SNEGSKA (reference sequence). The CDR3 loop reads CSARDGGSSYNEQFF. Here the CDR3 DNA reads TGCAGTGCTAGAGATGGGGGGAGCTCCTACAATGAGCAGTTCTTC.

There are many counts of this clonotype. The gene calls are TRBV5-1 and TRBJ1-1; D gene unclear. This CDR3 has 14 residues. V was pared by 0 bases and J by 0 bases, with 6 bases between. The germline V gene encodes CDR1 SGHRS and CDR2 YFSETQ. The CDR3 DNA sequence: TGCGCCAGCAGCTTGGCAGAGTTGAACACTGAAGCTTTCTTT. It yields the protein CASSLAELNTEAFF.

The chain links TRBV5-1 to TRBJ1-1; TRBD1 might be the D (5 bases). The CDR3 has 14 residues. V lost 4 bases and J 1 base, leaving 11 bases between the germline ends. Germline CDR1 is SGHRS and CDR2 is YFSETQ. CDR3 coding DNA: TGCGCCAGCAGCCCGACAGCGACGAACACTGAAGCTTTCTTT. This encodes CASSPTATNTEAFF.

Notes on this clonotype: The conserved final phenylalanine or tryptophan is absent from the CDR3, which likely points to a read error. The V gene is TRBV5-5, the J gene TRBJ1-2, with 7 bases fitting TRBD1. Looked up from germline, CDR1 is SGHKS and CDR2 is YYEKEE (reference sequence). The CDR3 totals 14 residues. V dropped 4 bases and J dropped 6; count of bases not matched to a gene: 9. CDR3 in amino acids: CASSPGTEGNGYTI. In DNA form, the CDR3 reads TGTGCCAGCAGCCCGGGGACAGAAGGGAATGGCTACACCATC.

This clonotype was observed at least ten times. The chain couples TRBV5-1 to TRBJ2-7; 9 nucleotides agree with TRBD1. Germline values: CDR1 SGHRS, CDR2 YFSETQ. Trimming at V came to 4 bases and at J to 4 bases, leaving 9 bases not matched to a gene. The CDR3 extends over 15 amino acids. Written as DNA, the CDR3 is TGCGCCAGCAGCCTCATGGGACAGGGAGGGTACGAGCAGTACTTC. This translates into CASSLMGQGGYEQYF.